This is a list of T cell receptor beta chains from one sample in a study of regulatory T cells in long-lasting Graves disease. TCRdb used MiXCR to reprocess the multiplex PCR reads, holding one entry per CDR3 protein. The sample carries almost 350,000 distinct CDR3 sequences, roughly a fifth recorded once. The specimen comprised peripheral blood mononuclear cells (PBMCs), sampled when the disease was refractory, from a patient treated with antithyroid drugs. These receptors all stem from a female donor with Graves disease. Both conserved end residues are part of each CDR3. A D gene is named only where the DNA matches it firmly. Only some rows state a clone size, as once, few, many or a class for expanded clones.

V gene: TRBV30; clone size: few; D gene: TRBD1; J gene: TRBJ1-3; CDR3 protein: CAHRDRTLSGNTIYF; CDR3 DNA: TGTGCCCATAGGGACAGGACCCTCTCTGGAAACACCATATATTTT
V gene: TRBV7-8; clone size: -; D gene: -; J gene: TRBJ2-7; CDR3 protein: CASSFNAASSYEQYF; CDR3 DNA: TGTGCCAGCAGCTTCAACGCAGCAAGCTCCTACGAGCAGTACTTC
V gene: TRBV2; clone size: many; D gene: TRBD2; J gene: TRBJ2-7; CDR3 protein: CASSIAGGEQYF; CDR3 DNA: TGTGCCAGCAGCATTGCGGGGGGCGAGCAGTACTTC
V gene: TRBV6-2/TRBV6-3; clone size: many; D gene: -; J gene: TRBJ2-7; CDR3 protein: CASRNEGTVLYEQYF; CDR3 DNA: TGTGCCAGCAGGAACGAGGGGACGGTCCTCTACGAGCAGTACTTC
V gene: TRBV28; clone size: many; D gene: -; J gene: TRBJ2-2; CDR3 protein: CASSTPTGELFF; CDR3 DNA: TGTGCCAGCAGCACTCCAACCGGGGAGCTGTTTTTT
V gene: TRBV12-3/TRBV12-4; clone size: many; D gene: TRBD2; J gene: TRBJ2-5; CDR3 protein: CASSLASGGGETQYF; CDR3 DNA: TGTGCCAGCAGTTTGGCTAGCGGGGGCGGAGAGACCCAGTACTTC
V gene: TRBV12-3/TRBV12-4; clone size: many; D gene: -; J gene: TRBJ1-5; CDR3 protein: CASSLRTPNQPQHF; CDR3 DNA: TGTGCCAGCAGTTTAAGGACACCGAATCAGCCCCAGCATTTT
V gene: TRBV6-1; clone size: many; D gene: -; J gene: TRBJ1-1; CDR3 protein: CASIGSGTSFVFF; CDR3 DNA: TGTGCCAGCATCGGATCCGGGACGTCCTTCGTCTTCTTT
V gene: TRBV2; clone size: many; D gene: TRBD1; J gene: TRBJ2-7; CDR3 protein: CASSEQGAFSYEQYF; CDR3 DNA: TGTGCCAGCAGTGAACAGGGGGCCTTCTCCTACGAGCAGTACTTC
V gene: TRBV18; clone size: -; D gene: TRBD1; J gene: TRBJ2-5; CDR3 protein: CASSPRGQGVYQETQYF; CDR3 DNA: TGTGCCAGCTCACCCCGGGGACAGGGGGTCTACCAAGAGACCCAGTACTTC
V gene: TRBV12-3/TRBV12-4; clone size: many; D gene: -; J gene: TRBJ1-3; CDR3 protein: CASSPGRHSGNTIYF; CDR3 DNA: TGTGCCAGCAGTCCGGGACGCCACTCTGGAAACACCATATATTTT
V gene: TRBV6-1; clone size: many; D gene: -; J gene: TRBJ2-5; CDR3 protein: CASSESRTGGTQYF; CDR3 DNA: TGTGCCAGCAGTGAAAGTAGGACCGGGGGGACCCAGTACTTC
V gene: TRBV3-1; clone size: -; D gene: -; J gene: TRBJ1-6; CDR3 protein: CASSQEGRVTNSPLHF; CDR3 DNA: TGTGCCAGCAGCCAAGAGGGCAGAGTTACTAATTCACCCCTCCACTTT
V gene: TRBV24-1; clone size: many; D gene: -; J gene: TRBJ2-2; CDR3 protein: CATSDPEIGKGGELFF; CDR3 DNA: TGTGCCACCAGTGATCCCGAAATTGGGAAAGGCGGGGAGCTGTTTTTT
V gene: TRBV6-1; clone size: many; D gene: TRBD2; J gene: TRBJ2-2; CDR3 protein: CASTRGGNTGELFF; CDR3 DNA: TGTGCCAGCACCCGGGGGGGCAACACCGGGGAGCTGTTTTTT
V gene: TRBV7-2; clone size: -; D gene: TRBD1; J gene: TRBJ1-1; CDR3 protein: CVSSAQGAVNTEAFF; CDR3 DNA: TGTGTCAGCAGCGCGCAGGGGGCAGTGAACACTGAAGCTTTCTTT
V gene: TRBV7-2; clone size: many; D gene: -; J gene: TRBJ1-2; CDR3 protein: CASSLARAQAGYTF; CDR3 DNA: TGTGCCAGCAGCTTAGCGCGGGCCCAGGCCGGCTACACCTTC
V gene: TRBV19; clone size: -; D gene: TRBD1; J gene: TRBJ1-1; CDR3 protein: CASSAYRGNTEAFF; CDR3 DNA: TGTGCCAGTAGTGCCTACAGGGGGAACACTGAAGCTTTCTTT
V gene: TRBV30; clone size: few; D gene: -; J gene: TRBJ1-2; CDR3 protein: CAWTQEGGYTF; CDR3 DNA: TGTGCCTGGACTCAAGAGGGTGGCTACACCTTC
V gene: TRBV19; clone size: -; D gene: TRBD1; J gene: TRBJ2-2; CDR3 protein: CASSIDLTGDTGELFF; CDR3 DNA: TGTGCCAGTAGTATAGATCTGACAGGGGACACCGGGGAGCTGTTTTTT
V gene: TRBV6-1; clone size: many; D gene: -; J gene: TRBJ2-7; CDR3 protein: CASSDPGGQYF; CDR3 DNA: TGTGCCAGCAGTGATCCAGGAGGGCAGTACTTC
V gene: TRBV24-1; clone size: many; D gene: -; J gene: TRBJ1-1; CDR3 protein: CATSDGGPEAFF; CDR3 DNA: TGTGCCACCAGTGACGGCGGGCCTGAAGCTTTCTTT
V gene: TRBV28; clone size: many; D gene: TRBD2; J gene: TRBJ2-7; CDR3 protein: CASSFSSRLAGGLYYEQYF; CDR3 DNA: TGTGCCAGCAGTTTCAGCTCGAGACTAGCGGGAGGGCTGTACTACGAGCAGTACTTC
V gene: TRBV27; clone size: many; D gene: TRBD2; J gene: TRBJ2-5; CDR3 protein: CASSLRSSGSIGETQYF; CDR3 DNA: TGTGCCAGCAGTTTACGGTCTAGCGGGAGTATAGGAGAGACCCAGTACTTC
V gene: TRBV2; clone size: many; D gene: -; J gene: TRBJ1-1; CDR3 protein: CASSEKTLNTEAFF; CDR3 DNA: TGTGCCAGCAGTGAAAAGACCTTGAACACTGAAGCTTTCTTT
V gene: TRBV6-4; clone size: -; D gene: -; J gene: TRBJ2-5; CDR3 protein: CASSGQQQETQYF; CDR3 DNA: TGTGCCAGCAGTGGACAGCAACAAGAGACCCAGTACTTC
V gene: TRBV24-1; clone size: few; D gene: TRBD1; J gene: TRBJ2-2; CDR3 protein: CATGQVVGELFF; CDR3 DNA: TGTGCCACCGGACAGGTTGTCGGGGAGCTGTTTTTT
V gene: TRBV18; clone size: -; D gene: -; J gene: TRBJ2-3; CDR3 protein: CASSPRESTDTQYF; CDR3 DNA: TGTGCCAGCTCACCGCGGGAAAGCACAGATACGCAGTATTTT
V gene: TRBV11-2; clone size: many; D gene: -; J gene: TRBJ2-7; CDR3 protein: CASSLGSLAPYEQYF; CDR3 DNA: TGTGCCAGCAGCTTAGGGAGCCTAGCCCCCTACGAGCAGTACTTC
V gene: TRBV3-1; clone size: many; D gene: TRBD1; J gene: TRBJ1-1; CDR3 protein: CASSYRGSSTEAFF; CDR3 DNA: TGTGCCAGCAGCTACAGGGGTTCGAGCACTGAAGCTTTCTTT
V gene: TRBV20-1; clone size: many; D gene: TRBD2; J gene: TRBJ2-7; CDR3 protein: CSARRTSGRTYEQYF; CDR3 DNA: TGCAGTGCTAGACGTACTAGCGGGAGAACCTACGAGCAGTACTTC
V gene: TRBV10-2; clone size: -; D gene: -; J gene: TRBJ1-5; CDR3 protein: CASGTDEDQPQHF; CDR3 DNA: TGCGCCAGCGGGACCGATGAAGATCAGCCCCAGCATTTT
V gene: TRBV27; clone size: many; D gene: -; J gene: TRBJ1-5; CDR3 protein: CASSGRRGEPQHF; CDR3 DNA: TGTGCCAGCAGTGGGAGAAGGGGAGAGCCCCAGCATTTT
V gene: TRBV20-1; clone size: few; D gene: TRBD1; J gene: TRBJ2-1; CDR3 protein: CSASRGQGTQRGANEQFF; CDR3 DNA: TGCAGTGCTAGTAGGGGACAGGGGACCCAAAGGGGGGCCAATGAGCAGTTCTTC
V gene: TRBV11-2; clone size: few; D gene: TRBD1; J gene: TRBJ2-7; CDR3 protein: CASSLDPETGTEQYF; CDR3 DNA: TGTGCCAGCAGCTTAGATCCGGAGACAGGGACCGAGCAGTACTTC
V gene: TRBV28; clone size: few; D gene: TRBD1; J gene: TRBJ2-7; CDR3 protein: CASSTQTGPPYEQYF; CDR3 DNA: TGTGCCAGCAGTACCCAGACAGGGCCGCCCTACGAGCAGTACTTC
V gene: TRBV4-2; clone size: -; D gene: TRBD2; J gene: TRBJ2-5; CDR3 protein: CASSQDPWTSAETQYF; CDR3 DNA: TGTGCCAGCAGCCAAGACCCCTGGACTAGCGCGGAGACCCAGTACTTC
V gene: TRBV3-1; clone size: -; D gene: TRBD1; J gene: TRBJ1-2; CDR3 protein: CASSQGQGRGYGYTF; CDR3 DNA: TGTGCCAGCAGCCAAGGACAGGGTAGGGGCTATGGCTACACCTTC
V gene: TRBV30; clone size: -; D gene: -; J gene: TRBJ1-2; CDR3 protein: CAWRSGGGASRSLYGYTF; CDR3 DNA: TGTGCCTGGAGATCCGGGGGGGGGGCGAGTCGTTCCCTCTATGGCTACACCTTC
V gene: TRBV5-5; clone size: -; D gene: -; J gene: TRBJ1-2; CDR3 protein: CASSLGFWEGLNYGYTF; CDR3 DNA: TGTGCCAGCAGCTTGGGGTTTTGGGAGGGCCTTAACTATGGCTACACCTTC
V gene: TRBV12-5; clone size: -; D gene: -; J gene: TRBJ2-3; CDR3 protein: CASGLTTGFTDTQYF; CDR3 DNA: TGTGCTAGTGGTTTAACCACGGGGTTCACAGATACGCAGTATTTT
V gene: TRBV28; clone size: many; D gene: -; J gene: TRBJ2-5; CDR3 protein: CASSLASEETQYF; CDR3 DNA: TGTGCCAGCAGTTTGGCTAGCGAGGAGACCCAGTACTTC
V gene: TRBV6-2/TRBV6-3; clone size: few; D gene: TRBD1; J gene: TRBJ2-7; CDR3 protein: CASSVLPGTGNFPYEQYF; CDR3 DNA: TGTGCCAGCAGTGTCCTACCTGGGACAGGGAATTTTCCCTACGAGCAGTACTTC
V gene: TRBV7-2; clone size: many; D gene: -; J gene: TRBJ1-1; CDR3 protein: CASSLRLNPMNTEAFF; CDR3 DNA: TGTGCCAGCAGCTTGAGATTGAACCCCATGAACACTGAAGCTTTCTTT
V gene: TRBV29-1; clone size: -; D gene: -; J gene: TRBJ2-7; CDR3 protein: CSVHGTTYEQYF; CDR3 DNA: TGCAGCGTCCACGGGACAACCTACGAGCAGTACTTC
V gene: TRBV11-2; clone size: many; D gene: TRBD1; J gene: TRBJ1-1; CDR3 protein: CASSHDRGVEAFF; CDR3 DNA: TGTGCCAGCAGCCACGACAGGGGGGTCGAAGCTTTCTTT
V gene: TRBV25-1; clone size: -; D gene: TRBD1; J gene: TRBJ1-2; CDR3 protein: CASSELGTGSSYGYTF; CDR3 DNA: TGTGCCAGCAGTGAATTGGGGACAGGGTCTTCCTATGGCTACACCTTC
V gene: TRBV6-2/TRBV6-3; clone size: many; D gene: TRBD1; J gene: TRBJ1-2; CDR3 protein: CASSPTQGRSGYTF; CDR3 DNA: TGTGCCAGCAGTCCAACACAGGGGCGTTCTGGCTACACCTTC
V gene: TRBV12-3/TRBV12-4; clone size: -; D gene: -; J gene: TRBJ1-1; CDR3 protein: CASTKDALNTEAFF; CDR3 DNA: TGTGCCAGCACCAAAGACGCTTTGAACACTGAAGCTTTCTTT
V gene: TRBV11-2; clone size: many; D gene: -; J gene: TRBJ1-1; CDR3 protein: CASRLAGGNTEAFF; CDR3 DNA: TGTGCCAGCAGGCTGGCGGGGGGGAACACTGAAGCTTTCTTT
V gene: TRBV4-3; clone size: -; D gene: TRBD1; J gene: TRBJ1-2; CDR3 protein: CASSPADRVYGYTF; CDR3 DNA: TGCGCCAGCAGCCCCGCCGACAGGGTCTATGGCTACACCTTC
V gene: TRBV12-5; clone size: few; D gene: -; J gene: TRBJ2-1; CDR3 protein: CASGFLYNEQFF; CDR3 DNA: TGTGCTAGTGGTTTTCTTTACAATGAGCAGTTCTTC